This T cell receptor (beta chain) was sequenced in a study of T-cell reconstitution after alpha-beta-depleted transplantation in children. Study-level findings and limits: Once a year had passed after transplant, T-cell counts and diversity came mostly from newly produced T cells. After transplant, high TCRbeta diversity at day 60 in some patients arose from surviving recipient T cells and thymic progenitors. Expanded graft clones, several hundred of them, were reportedly the source of alpha-beta T cells about two months after transplant.

Molecular barcoding with unique molecular identifiers was used for the TCRbeta library. MiXCR, run by TCRdb on the PCR reads, gives a single entry per CDR3 protein. The sample lists some 100,000 distinct CDR3 sequences, about a sixth occurring once. This clonotype was observed a few times. The antigen is not known. Germline CDR1 DFQATT, CDR2 SNEGSKA (reference sequence). The CDR3 spans 12 residues. V was trimmed by 0 bases and J by 4 bases, leaving 5 bases between them. The chain combines TRBV20-1 with TRBJ2-3; D uncertain. Sequenced material: PBMCs, mostly from graft donor cells, taken 180 days after TCRalphabeta/CD19-depleted stem cell transplant. This TCR derives from a male patient aged 2-9 years who had a stem cell transplant for acute lymphoblastic leukemia, so the T cells may come from the graft donor. CDR3 coding DNA: TGCAGTGCTAGAGATCGAGCAGATACGCAGTATTTT. Encoded protein: CSARDRADTQYF.